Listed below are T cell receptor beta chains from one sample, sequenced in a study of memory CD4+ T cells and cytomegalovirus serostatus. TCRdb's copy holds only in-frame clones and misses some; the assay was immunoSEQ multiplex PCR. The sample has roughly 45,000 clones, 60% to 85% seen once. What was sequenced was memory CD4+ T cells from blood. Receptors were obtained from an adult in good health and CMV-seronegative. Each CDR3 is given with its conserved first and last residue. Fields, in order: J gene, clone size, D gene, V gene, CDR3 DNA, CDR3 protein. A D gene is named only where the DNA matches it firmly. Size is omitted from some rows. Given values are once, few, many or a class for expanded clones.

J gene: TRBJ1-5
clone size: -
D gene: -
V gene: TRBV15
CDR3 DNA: TGTGCCACCAGCAGAGTCGTAGGGAATCAGCCCCAGCATTTT
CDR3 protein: CATSRVVGNQPQHF

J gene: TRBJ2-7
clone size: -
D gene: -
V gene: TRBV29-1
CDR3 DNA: TGCAGCGTTGATGACGGGTTCGAGCAGTACTTC
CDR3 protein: CSVDDGFEQYF

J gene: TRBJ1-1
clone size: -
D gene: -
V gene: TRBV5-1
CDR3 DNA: TGCGCCAGCAGCTTCGGTCAGAACACTGAAGCTTTCTTT
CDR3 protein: CASSFGQNTEAFF

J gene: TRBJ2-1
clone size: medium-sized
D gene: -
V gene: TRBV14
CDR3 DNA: TGTGCCAGCAGCCAAGTTGGCAGAAGCCATGAGCAGTTCTTC
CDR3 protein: CASSQVGRSHEQFF

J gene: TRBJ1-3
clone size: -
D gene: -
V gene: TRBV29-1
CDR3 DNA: TGCAGCGTTGTTCGGAATTCTGGAAACACCATATATTTT
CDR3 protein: CSVVRNSGNTIYF

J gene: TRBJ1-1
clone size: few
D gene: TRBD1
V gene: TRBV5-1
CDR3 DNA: TGCGCCAGCAGCTTGGCACAGGGGCAGGGTGGCACTGAAGCTTTCTTT
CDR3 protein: CASSLAQGQGGTEAFF

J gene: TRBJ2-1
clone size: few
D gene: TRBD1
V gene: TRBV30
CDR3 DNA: TGTGCCTGGAGTGACAGGGGGGATGAGCAGTTCTTC
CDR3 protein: CAWSDRGDEQFF

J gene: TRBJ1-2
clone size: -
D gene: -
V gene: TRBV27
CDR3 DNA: TGTGCCAGCAGTCCATCAGGGAGTTTTGGCTACACCTTC
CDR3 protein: CASSPSGSFGYTF

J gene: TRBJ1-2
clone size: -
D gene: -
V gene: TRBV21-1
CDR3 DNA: TGTGCCACCCCGCAGGTGTCGGATAACTATGGCTACACCTTC
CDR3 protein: CATPQVSDNYGYTF

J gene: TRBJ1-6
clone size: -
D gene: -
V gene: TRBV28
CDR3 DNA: TGTGCCAGCAGTTTGGACAGTCATTCACCCCTCCACTTT
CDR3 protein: CASSLDSHSPLHF

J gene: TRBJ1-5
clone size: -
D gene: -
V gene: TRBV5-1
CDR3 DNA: TGCGCCAGCAGCTCCCGCGAGGGGCAGCCCCAGCATTTT
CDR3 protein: CASSSREGQPQHF

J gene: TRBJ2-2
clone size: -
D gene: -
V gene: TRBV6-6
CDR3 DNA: TGTGCCAGCAGTTACGAGAGCTCGAACACCGGGGAGCTGTTTTTT
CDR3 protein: CASSYESSNTGELFF

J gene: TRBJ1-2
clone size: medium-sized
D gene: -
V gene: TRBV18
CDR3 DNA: TGTGCCAGCTCAAGCGGGGACCTTTATGGCTACACCTTC
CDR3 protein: CASSSGDLYGYTF

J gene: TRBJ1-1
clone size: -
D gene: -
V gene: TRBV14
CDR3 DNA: TGTGCCAGCAGCCAACAAACAGGGTGGAGCGCTGAAGCTTTCTTT
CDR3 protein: CASSQQTGWSAEAFF

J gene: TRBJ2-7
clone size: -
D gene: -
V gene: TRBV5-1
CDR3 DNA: TGCGCCAGCAGACAGACACCGTTTTACGAGCAGTACTTC
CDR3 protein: CASRQTPFYEQYF

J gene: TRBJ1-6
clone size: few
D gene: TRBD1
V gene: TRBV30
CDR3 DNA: TGTGCGTCGGACAGGGGGGCAATTTGGTCACCCCTCCACTTT
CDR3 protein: CASDRGAIWSPLHF

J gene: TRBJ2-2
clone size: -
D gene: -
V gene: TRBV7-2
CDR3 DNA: TGTGCCAGCAGCTTTAACTTCAGGGAGGCCGGGGAGCTGTTTTTT
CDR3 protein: CASSFNFREAGELFF

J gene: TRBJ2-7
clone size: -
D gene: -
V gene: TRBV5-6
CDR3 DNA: TGTGCCAGCAGCACGGGGTATAGCTACGAGCAGTACTTC
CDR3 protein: CASSTGYSYEQYF

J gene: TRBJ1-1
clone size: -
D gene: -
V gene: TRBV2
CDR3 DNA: TGTGCCAGCAGTGAAGAGTCCGCAGGGACTATTTTTGAAGCTTTCTTT
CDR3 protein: CASSEESAGTIFEAFF

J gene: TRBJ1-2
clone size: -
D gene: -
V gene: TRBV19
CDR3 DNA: TGTGCCAGTGCCGAGGAGGCGCTTAGGGTTCAAGGCTACACCTTC
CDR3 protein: CASAEEALRVQGYTF

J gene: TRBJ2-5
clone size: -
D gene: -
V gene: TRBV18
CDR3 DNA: TGTGCCAGCTCACCACGAGGCCGACAAGAGACCCAGTACTTC
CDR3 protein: CASSPRGRQETQYF

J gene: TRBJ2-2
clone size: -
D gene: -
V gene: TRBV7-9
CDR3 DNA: TGTGCCAGCAGCGTCGGGGGTACCGGGGAGCTGTTTTTT
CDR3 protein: CASSVGGTGELFF